Sequencing of this T cell receptor beta chain was carried out in a study of blood T cells in healthy people across ages. The authors ran a second PCR of roughly 7 to 11 cycles using a sample-barcoded 5' primer and a J-beta primer mix. Tagging of each cDNA molecule was performed by a template-switch adaptor with 12 random nucleotides. TCRdb re-called the 5' RACE reads with MiXCR, one entry per CDR3 protein. The sample shows hundreds of thousands of distinct CDR3 sequences, under 70% of them seen only once. V was clipped by 6 bases and J by 6 bases; unmatched bases: 3. This CDR3 is 12 amino acids long.

The genes are TRBV12-3 or TRBV12-4 and TRBJ2-3; 7 bases align to TRBD1. The sequencing sample was made of blood. The source of this sequence is a man between 60 and 70 years old in good health. In DNA form, the CDR3 reads TGTGCCAGCAGCAACAGGGGTGATACGCAGTATTTT. Amino acids: CASSNRGDTQYF.